This T cell receptor beta chain was obtained from a study of T-cell reconstitution after alpha-beta-depleted transplantation in children. The CDR3 spans 14 residues. J lost 10 bases, V lost 2 bases, and 4 bases had no gene match. The TCRbeta library was prepared with unique molecular identifiers. TCRdb reprocessed the PCR reads via MiXCR and lists one record per CDR3 protein. The table records approximately 50,000 distinct CDR3 sequences, roughly 5% of them present only once. Whole-study findings and limits: When one year had passed after transplant, most T-cell counts and diversity came from newly produced T cells.

Note on this clonotype: Its antigen is as yet unknown. Just one base apart from a much larger clone, this may be a read error. Likely a read error: the CDR3 ends without its conserved phenylalanine or tryptophan.

This TCR was sampled from a female patient aged 2 to 10 who had a stem cell transplant for aplastic anemia, so the T cells may come from the graft donor. The sequencing used PBMCs, mostly from graft donor cells, collected 60 days after TCRalphabeta/CD19-depleted stem cell transplant. The V gene is TRBV12-3 or TRBV12-4, the J gene TRBJ1-6; 8 nucleotides match TRBD1. The CDR3 region is CASSLRTGRSPLHS. CDR3 in DNA: TGTGCCAGCAGTTTAAGGACAGGGAGATCACCCCTCCACTCT.